The 24 T cell receptor beta chains below come from one sample, sequenced in a study of CD8 T cells in Susac syndrome. With random hexamers, reverse transcription was performed on roughly 0.45 to 1 ug of RNA. TCRdb used MiXCR to reprocess the immunoSEQ multiplex PCR reads, holding one entry per CDR3 protein. This sample yields 300,000 to 350,000 distinct CDR3 sequences, of which around 92% are seen a single time; 0.06% to 0.075% belongs to the top ten. The specimen was CD4+ T cells from PBMCs. The receptors derive from a human donor with multiple sclerosis.

This chain uses TRBV7-8 with TRBJ2-1; D is perhaps TRBD2 (5 bases). Germline V CDR1 and CDR2: SGHVS, FQNEAQ. The CDR3 is made up of 16 amino acids. V was cut by 3 bases and J by 3 bases, with 15 bases left in between. The CDR3 loop reads CASSFRGRLGYNEQFF. As DNA, the CDR3 is TGTGCCAGCAGCTTCCGTGGGAGATTGGGCTACAATGAGCAGTTCTTC.

This chain links TRBV20-1 with TRBJ1-1; D is uncertain. The CDR3 is made up of 13 amino acids. Trimming removed 1 base at V and 0 bases at J, with 6 bases between. Germline V CDR1 and CDR2: DFQATT, SNEGSKA (reference sequence). Here the CDR3 DNA reads TGCAGTGCTAGAGGGGGTTTGAACACTGAAGCTTTCTTT. Encoded protein: CSARGGLNTEAFF.

This chain uses TRBV5-1 with TRBJ2-1, with 8 bases that match TRBD2. The length of the CDR3 is 15 residues. Germline lookup yields CDR1 SGHRS and CDR2 YFSETQ. J was trimmed by 9 bases and V by 0 bases; bases with no gene match: 8. CDR3 amino acids: CASSLAEREWGEQFF. For the CDR3, the DNA is TGCGCCAGCAGCTTGGCCGAGCGGGAGTGGGGTGAGCAGTTCTTC.

The CDR3 here is CASSQSGHRSTGELFF. CDR3 nucleotide sequence: TGTGCCAGCAGCCAAAGTGGACACAGAAGCACCGGGGAGCTGTTTTTT. The rearrangement uses TRBV4-2 and TRBJ2-2; a possible D gene is TRBD1 (5 bases). In germline, CDR1 is LGHNA, CDR2 YNFKEQ. The CDR3 consists of 16 residues. With 2 bases removed from V and 4 bases from J, the gap between germline ends came to 14 bases.

The chain links TRBV5-4 to TRBJ2-3; 9 bases agree with TRBD2. Germline V gives CDR1 SGHNT, CDR2 YYREEE (reference sequence). The CDR3 has 15 residues. V lost 5 bases and J lost 1; bases outside the gene matches: 5. In DNA, the CDR3 is TGTGCCAGCAGTCCAAGGACTAGCGGCACAGATACGCAGTATTTT. Encoded protein: CASSPRTSGTDTQYF.

The gene calls are TRBV5-1 and TRBJ2-7; D is possibly TRBD2 (5 bases). The V end was cut by 1 base, the J end by 2 bases, with 13 bases between. The CDR3 totals 15 residues. Germline V gene sequence: CDR1 SGHRS, CDR2 YFSETQ. The CDR3 nucleotides are TGCGCCAGCAGCTTGTACGGGAACGGAGCCTACGAGCAGTACTTC. This codes for CASSLYGNGAYEQYF.

The chain combines TRBV12-3 or TRBV12-4 with TRBJ2-1; D might be TRBD2 (6 bases). The length of the CDR3 is 14 residues. Trimming stripped 7 bases from V and 6 bases from J, with 16 bases between. This CDR3 is CASTLEGSTNEQFF. DNA of the CDR3: TGTGCCAGCACCTTGGAGGGGTCGACCAATGAGCAGTTCTTC.

This clonotype was recorded once. The junction shows a germline mismatch at one end, possibly a read error. The rearrangement joins TRBV12-3 or TRBV12-4 to TRBJ1-2; 7 bases are a match to TRBD1. CDR3 length: 14 amino acids. CDR3 loop: CASNLGTEIYGYTF. As DNA, the CDR3 is TGTGCCAGCAATTTAGGGACAGAGATTTATGGCTACACCTTC.

The V and J genes are TRBV20-1 and TRBJ2-1; D is ambiguous. Germline CDR1 and CDR2: DFQATT and SNEGSKA (reference sequence). V lost 1 base, J lost 0 bases, and 10 bases lay in between. The CDR3 runs to 15 residues. This chain's CDR3 is CSARGRSSSYNEQFF. CDR3 bases: TGCAGTGCTAGAGGGCGCTCGAGCTCCTACAATGAGCAGTTCTTC.

The chain is built from TRBV7-3 and TRBJ1-1; D call uncertain. V lost 1 base and J lost 2, with 11 bases in between. The CDR3 is 15 residues long. Germline CDR1 and CDR2: SGHTA and FQGTGA. CDR3 in amino acids: CASSLRRGSNTEAFF. Written as DNA, the CDR3 is TGTGCCAGCAGCTTAAGGCGGGGATCAAACACTGAAGCTTTCTTT.

This clonotype was counted a single time. This chain links TRBV5-6 with TRBJ2-1; D is tentatively TRBD1 or TRBD2 (7 bases each). V was trimmed by 2 bases and J by 9 bases, leaving 18 bases between them. This CDR3 is 15 amino acids long. Germline V CDR1 and CDR2: SGHDT, YYEEEE. The CDR3 spells CASSLGGRGVGEQFF. The DNA for the CDR3 is TGTGCCAGCAGCTTAGGGGGCCGGGGGGTTGGTGAGCAGTTCTTC.

This clonotype occurred a few times. V gene TRBV19 combines with J gene TRBJ2-7; no clear D gene. Per the germline V gene, CDR1 is LNHDA and CDR2 is SQIVND (reference sequence). CDR3 length: 12 amino acids. Between the trimmed V and J ends, which lost 5 bases and 1 base, there was a span of 6 bases. CDR3 in DNA: TGTGCCAGTAGTTCCAGTTCCTACGAGCAGTACTTC. Translated: CASSSSSYEQYF.

The V call is TRBV3-1, the J call TRBJ2-5, with a tentative D call TRBD2 (6 bases). The ends were cut back, 0 bases at V and 4 bases at J, with 12 bases in the middle. The CDR3 extends over 15 amino acids. Germline V gene data show CDR1 as LGHDT and CDR2 as YNNKEL (reference sequence). The CDR3 sequence is CASSQDLAQAETQYF. CDR3 DNA: TGTGCCAGCAGCCAAGACCTAGCGCAGGCAGAGACCCAGTACTTC.

The J gene is TRBJ2-1, the V gene TRBV12-3 or TRBV12-4; D possibly matches TRBD1 or TRBD2 (5 bases each). This CDR3 is built from 14 residues. The V end lost 3 bases, the J end lost 10 bases, and 16 bases lay between the germline ends. The CDR3 DNA follows: TGTGCCAGCAGTTTGAGGACTCCAGGGAGAGAGCAGTTCTTC. This sequence encodes CASSLRTPGREQFF.

The rearrangement links TRBV11-2 to TRBJ2-1; D is uncertain. Germline values: CDR1 SGHAT, CDR2 FQNNGV. Between the trimmed V and J ends, which lost 5 bases and 0 bases, there was a span of 14 bases. The CDR3 has 16 amino acids. The CDR3 here is CASSLPSVSSYNEQFF. The CDR3 DNA reads as TGTGCCAGCAGCCTGCCGTCCGTGTCCTCCTACAATGAGCAGTTCTTC.

The chain joins TRBV20-1 to TRBJ2-1; weak D call: TRBD2 (5 bases). Germline CDR1 reads DFQATT; CDR2 reads SNEGSKA (reference sequence). The CDR3 has 17 amino acids. Trimming pared 3 bases from V and 1 base from J, leaving 19 bases between. CDR3 in DNA: TGCAGTGCTAGGACTGGGGTAGCGATAAATTCCTACAATGAGCAGTTCTTC. The encoded protein is CSARTGVAINSYNEQFF.

The rearrangement links TRBV9 to TRBJ2-7; D perhaps matches TRBD2 (6 bases). This CDR3 has 15 amino acids. Germline V gives CDR1 SGDLS, CDR2 YYNGEE. V was clipped by 0 bases and J by 3 bases, with 13 bases between them. This CDR3 reads CASSVGTSSYYEQYF. The CDR3 DNA reads TGTGCCAGCAGCGTAGGAACTAGCAGCTACTACGAGCAGTACTTC.

This chain links TRBV29-1 with TRBJ1-1; D unclear. V lost 8 bases and J 1 base, leaving 11 bases between the germline ends. The CDR3 spans 12 residues. Germline values: CDR1 SQVTM, CDR2 ANQGSEA. This CDR3 is CSPGGQNTEAFF. Written as DNA, the CDR3 is TGCAGCCCGGGTGGGCAGAACACTGAAGCTTTCTTT.

This clonotype has a single count. The chain uses TRBV28 and TRBJ2-2; no firm D call. The germline CDR1 and CDR2 sequences are MDHEN and SYDVKM. V dropped 8 bases and J dropped 0 bases, with 13 bases sitting between them. CDR3 length: 15 amino acids. CDR3 protein: CASESSIPNTGELFF. CDR3 sequence (DNA): TGTGCCAGCGAGAGCTCAATTCCGAACACCGGGGAGCTGTTTTTT.

This chain connects TRBV9 to TRBJ2-2, with TRBD1 matching over 8 bases. The CDR3 loop spans 16 amino acids. Germline V gives CDR1 SGDLS, CDR2 YYNGEE. J lost 1 base, V lost 1 base, and 3 bases had no gene match. Here the CDR3 reads CASSVQGARNTGELFF. CDR3 sequence (DNA): TGTGCCAGCAGCGTACAGGGGGCGAGGAACACCGGGGAGCTGTTTTTT.

The chain uses TRBV5-1 and TRBJ2-2; the D is unclear. V lost 0 bases to trimming and J lost 4 bases, with 13 bases between them. Per the germline V gene, CDR1 is SGHRS and CDR2 is YFSETQ. This CDR3 spans 16 amino acids. The CDR3 protein is CASSLGSSSSTGELFF. CDR3 nucleotides: TGCGCCAGCAGCTTGGGCTCCTCCTCCTCCACCGGGGAGCTGTTTTTT.

V and J are TRBV7-6 and TRBJ1-5; the D gene is possibly TRBD1 (6 bases). V was cut by 1 base and J by 4 bases, with 11 bases left in between. CDR3 length: 15 residues. In germline, CDR1 is SGHVS, CDR2 FNYEAQ. CDR3 protein: CASSLVSGVNQPQHF. The CDR3 DNA is TGTGCCAGCAGCTTAGTTTCAGGGGTGAATCAGCCCCAGCATTTT.

The rearrangement joins TRBV29-1 to TRBJ2-7; TRBD1 aligns across 7 bases. Trimming cost V 4 bases and J 4 bases; bases outside gene matches: 7. The CDR3 is made up of 13 amino acids. Germline V gene data show CDR1 as SQVTM and CDR2 as ANQGSEA. DNA of the CDR3: TGCAGCGTTGGAGGGACAGAGGGTTACGAGCAGTACTTC. It specifies CSVGGTEGYEQYF.

The gene calls are TRBV20-1 and TRBJ2-2, with a possible D match to TRBD1 (6 bases). CDR1 and CDR2 from the germline V gene are DFQATT and SNEGSKA (reference sequence). The CDR3 spans 14 residues. The V end lost 2 bases, the J end lost 2 bases, and 9 bases lay between the germline ends. The chain's CDR3 is CSARTRGNTGELFF. DNA of the CDR3: TGCAGTGCTAGAACCAGGGGTAACACCGGGGAGCTGTTTTTT.